This TCR beta chain was recorded in a study of regulatory T cells in long-lasting Graves disease. Time point meaning: persistent/refractory GD, antithyroid drugs over 5 years with positive TRAb. PBMC-extracted RNA yielded the TCR library. To make TCR beta libraries, researchers used iRepertoire HTBI primers and Arm-PCR of CDR3 regions. One entry per CDR3 protein results from TCRdb running MiXCR on the multiplex PCR reads. The sample includes some 370,000 distinct CDR3 sequences, less than 30% of them seen just once. General study results and limits: Persistent disease favored TRBV28, TRBJ1-2 and TRBJ2-5.

This CDR3 has 14 amino acids. J lost 4 bases, V lost 3 bases, and 6 bases had no gene match. Germline assignment: CDR1 DFQATT and CDR2 SNEGSKA (reference sequence). Note on this clonotype: What it binds is unknown.

This clonotype originated in a woman aged 40 to 50 with Graves disease. The chain links TRBV20-1 to TRBJ2-4, with 7 bases fitting TRBD1. The specimen was peripheral blood mononuclear cells (PBMCs), collected when the disease was refractory, from a patient treated with antithyroid drugs. The CDR3 protein is CSASRRGSKNIQYF. The CDR3 DNA reads TGCAGTGCTAGCCGCAGGGGGAGTAAAAACATTCAGTACTTC.